This TCR beta chain is drawn from a study of radiotherapy plus CTLA-4 blockade in lung cancer. The overall study: Disease control was achieved by around 32% of patients, and objective responses by about 19%.

Germline V gene data show CDR1 as SQVTM and CDR2 as ANQGSEA. The V end was cut by 3 bases, the J end by 7 bases, with 25 bases between. The CDR3 is 17 residues long. This clone was detected only once. Its matching antigen is unknown. Study observations and caveats: In blood, TCR clones derived from the tumor expanded after radiotherapy plus ipilimumab. In blood, early T cell clone dynamics reportedly predicted response best, together with interferon-beta.

The assay was immunoSEQ multiplex PCR, and TCRdb's table has in-frame clones only and misses some. The data show around 42,000 clones, with around 63% seen just once and roughly 20% held by the top ten. The TCR was taken from a human donor with non-small cell lung cancer who had a partial response to radiotherapy plus ipilimumab. The rearrangement joins TRBV29-1 to TRBJ2-1; TRBD1 is a possible D gene (7 bases). The input for sequencing was peripheral blood, taken from a patient treated with radiotherapy plus ipilimumab. The CDR3 protein is CSVEEERDREVPNEQFF. CDR3 coding DNA: TGCAGCGTTGAGGAAGAACGTGACAGGGAGGTACCGAATGAGCAGTTCTTC.